The clone carrying this TCR beta chain was detected only a few times. Its target is unknown. Regions amplified from RNA transcripts were the TCR beta CDR3 regions. Initially, a first-round RT-PCR of the TCR CDR3 employed the HTBI primer set. TCRdb called the multiplex PCR reads again in MiXCR, with one record for every CDR3 protein. This table holds about 210,000 distinct CDR3 sequences, roughly 18% found once. This sample is drawn from a study of T cells in Graves' hyperthyroidism and ophthalmopathy. The study's findings and limits: Blood also held most thyroid clonotypes expanded beyond 0.001. The model forecast ophthalmopathy, anticipating it by a median roughly 6 months before onset.

V shed 5 bases, J shed 7 bases, and the junction held 10 bases outside the gene matches. The CDR3 is 15 amino acids. Recently diagnosed hyperthyroidism of less than 2 months' duration affected patients aged 18 to 65. The sequenced sample consisted of blood. The chain carries TRBV12-3 or TRBV12-4 and TRBJ1-4; 7 positions agree with TRBD1. The sequence was collected from a middle-aged man with Graves' hyperthyroidism. As DNA, the CDR3 is TGTGCCAGCAGTCCCCAGGGGGTCGTTGGTGAAAAACTGTTTTTT. It is translated as CASSPQGVVGEKLFF.